Below, one T cell receptor beta chain is given with its context. This specimen belongs to a study of blood T cell repertoires in COVID-19. Study-wide context: Acute and convalescent COVID-19 specimens originated in the United States, Italy and Spain. The cDNA or gDNA used as material had been derived from T cells, B-cell-depleted T cells, or PBMCs.

Original handling: Amplification with reference gene primers provided the estimates of nucleated cell counts. TCRdb's copy holds only in-frame clones and misses some; the assay was immunoSEQ multiplex PCR. V and J calls and clone size are those listed in that table; D and trimming were worked out from the DNA. The table records roughly 120,000 clones, 88% of them present only once. Germline V gene lookup returns CDR1 MGHDK and CDR2 SYGVNS. This CDR3 has 15 amino acids. V trimming: 2 bases; J trimming: 6 bases; junction bases outside the gene matches: 6. The specimen sequenced was peripheral blood. This chain links TRBV25-1 with TRBJ2-2; 7 bases fit TRBD2. The clonotype originates from a woman between 45 and 60 years old with active or convalescent COVID-19. The CDR3, as DNA: TGTGCCAGCAGTGAAACCGGGAGGAGGGCCGGGGAGCTGTTTTTT. This encodes CASSETGRRAGELFF.